Following are 2 T cell receptor beta chains from one sample sequenced in a study of T cell repertoires in cytomegalovirus infection. Their antigens remain unidentified. TCRdb independently ran MiXCR on the reads; one entry per CDR3 protein. The table lists about 20,000 distinct CDR3 sequences, 35% to 45% of them singletons. The material was CD8+ T cells from cultured PBMCs, obtained from culture after CMV antigen stimulation. The receptors here all came from a human donor in good health (CMV status not recorded). Some clones in this sample may be carry-over from other donors' samples.

The chain is built from TRBV7-3 and TRBJ2-2; 7 positions match TRBD2. After removal of 5 bases from V and 7 bases from J, the junction contained 10 bases not matched to a gene. The CDR3 length is 15 residues. Germline V gene lookup returns CDR1 SGHTA and CDR2 FQGTGA. The CDR3 spells CASSRGLDRGGELFF. CDR3 in DNA: TGTGCCAGCAGCCGAGGACTAGATCGGGGCGGGGAGCTGTTTTTT.

CDR3 sequence reads: CASSPQHPALGTNEKLFF. The CDR3, as DNA: TGTGCCAGCAGTCCCCAACACCCTGCCCTGGGAACTAATGAAAAACTGTTTTTT. This chain uses TRBV12-3 or TRBV12-4 with TRBJ1-4; D is uncertain. The CDR3 spans 18 residues. Trimming pared 5 bases from V and 1 base from J, leaving 20 bases between.